This T cell receptor beta chain was sequenced in a study of PD-1 blockade in mismatch repair-deficient tumors (dated by TCRdb to about 2017). Broadly, across the study: The trial enrolled just over 85 consecutive patients with 11 to 12 mismatch repair-deficient cancer types between 2013 and late 2016, all previously treated and progressing. Tumor-associated T cell clones were tracked in the peripheral blood of patients responding to PD-1 blockade by deep sequencing of TCR CDR3 regions. General findings and caveats noted by the study authors: Clones residing in the tumor, which were often undetectable in blood before treatment, expanded quickly after pembrolizumab and then contracted, generally before radiologic responses.

To note about this clone: The specificity of this receptor is unknown. No base quality values were provided; no much bigger clone lies one nucleotide off.

The CDR3 spans 16 residues, from the cysteine through the phenylalanine. The CDR3 DNA has 48 bases and is translated from base 1. At the junction V is shortened by 7 bases and J by 0 bases, with 15 bases in between. The germline V gene (reference sequence) provides CDR1 SGHAT and CDR2 FQDESV. For each enrolled patient, mismatch repair deficiency was established using either polymerase chain reaction or immunohistochemistry. TCR sequencing was carried out for three patients who responded to pembrolizumab therapy. The phase II trial prospectively evaluated PD-1 blockade with pembrolizumab in advanced mismatch repair-deficient cancers, independent of tissue of origin. Peripheral blood T cell samples were serially collected before and at multiple times after PD-1 blockade was started. Blood sampling time points were reported as weeks after the first dose of pembrolizumab. Libraries came from the immunoSEQ multiplex PCR assay. In its TCRdb copy, this immuneACCESS table keeps in-frame sequences only and misses some clones. Where compared with another copy, unresolved V genes explain less than half of these, and the others have no known cause. The sample includes 50,000 or so clones, with approximately 81% observed a single time. The ten largest make up less than 9% of the sample.

The starting material was peripheral blood, obtained more than 19 weeks after starting pembrolizumab. Recombination joined TRBV11-1 with TRBJ2-2; a tentative D match to TRBD2 spans 6 bases. The TCR was taken from an adult with mismatch repair-deficient cancer. The CDR3 region reads CASNPQSGANTGELFF. The nucleotide sequence reads TGTGCCAGCAATCCCCAGTCGGGGGCGAACACCGGGGAGCTGTTTTTT. When the CDR3 is completed using the reference TRBV11-1 and TRBJ2-2 genes on either side, the full variable domain is EAEVAQSPRYKITEKSQAVAFWCDPISGHATLYWYRQILGQGPELLVQFQDESVVDDSQLPKDRFSAERLKGVDSTLKIQPAELGDSAMYLCASNPQSGANTGELFFGEGSRLTVL.